This TCR beta chain was recovered during a study of cytomegalovirus exposure and HLA in healthy donors. Findings and limits, study-wide: A few CMV-associated chains were confirmed in vitro to be specific for CMV antigens. Many donors shared some public TCRs, even though most TCR sequences were rare. Upon later analysis, TCR association rates were observed to vary by HLA locus, being highest for DRB1 and lowest for HLA-C.

13 Jbeta primers and 60 Vbeta primers were used for the PCR. Sequenced by immunoSEQ multiplex PCR; TCRdb stores in-frame clones only, minus some. The sample shows just over 150,000 clones, approximately 79% of them seen only once. Concerning this clone: Its antigen is not known.

Material for sequencing was PBMCs. This sequence was found in a woman in her forties or fifties in good health and CMV-seropositive.

CDR3 in DNA: TGTGCCTGGAGGCAAAGCGGGGGAACAACAGATACGCAGTATTTT. Translated: CAWRQSGGTTDTQYF. The rearrangement joins TRBV30 to TRBJ2-3; the match to TRBD2 covers 8 bases. V lost 3 bases to trimming and J lost 3 bases; unmatched junction nucleotides: 8. This CDR3 is built from 15 residues. Germline V gene sequence: CDR1 GTSNPN, CDR2 SVGIG (reference sequence).